Following are 23 T cell receptor beta chains from one sample sequenced in a study of T cells in Graves' hyperthyroidism and ophthalmopathy. The source material, RNA transcripts, was used to amplify TCR beta CDR3 regions. HTBI primers were the set used in a first-round RT-PCR of the TCR CDR3. TCRdb passed the multiplex PCR reads through MiXCR, listing each CDR3 protein once. The sample holds about 360,000 distinct CDR3 sequences; about a fifth are singletons and the top ten take 3% to 4.5%. Sequenced sample: blood. The receptors were sampled from a woman in her late teens or twenties with Graves' hyperthyroidism.

A remark on this clonotype: Mismatch with germline at one junction end may stem from a read error. The V gene is TRBV6-2 or TRBV6-3, the J gene TRBJ2-3; D is undetermined. CDR1 and CDR2 from the germline V gene are MNHEY and SVGEGT. CDR3 length equals 15 residues. The CDR3 DNA is TGTGCCAGCAGTGACCGAGACCCCAGCACGGATACGCAGTATTTT. Translated, it gives CASSDRDPSTDTQYF.

This clonotype was seen repeatedly, ten times or more. The junction and the germline gene differ at one end; a read error may be behind it. The chain uses TRBV7-7 and TRBJ2-5; TRBD2 is a possible D gene (5 bases). The CDR3 has 13 amino acids. Per the germline V gene, CDR1 is SSHAT and CDR2 is FNYEAQ (reference sequence). The CDR3 nucleotides read TGTGCTAGCAGCGGTGATGGTGTGGAGACCCAGTACTTC. It translates to CASSGDGVETQYF. Together with reference TRBV7-7 and TRBJ2-5, the CDR3 gives the full variable domain: GAGVSQSPRYKVTKRGQDVTLRCDPISSHATLYWYQQALGQGPEFLTYFNYEAQPDKSGLPSDRFSAERPEGSISTLTIQRTEQRDSAMYRCASSGDGVETQYFGPGTRLLVL.

This clonotype was counted at least ten times. This chain links TRBV6-5 with TRBJ1-2, with D possibly being TRBD1 (5 bases). Between the trimmed V and J ends, which lost 2 bases and 4 bases, there was a span of 14 bases. The CDR3 length is 15 residues. Germline values: CDR1 MNHEY, CDR2 SVGAGI. As DNA, the CDR3 is TGTGCCAGCAGTTACGCACGGGGCGTCGGCTATGGCTACACCTTC. Translating it yields CASSYARGVGYGYTF.

There are many counts of this clonotype. V is TRBV5-1 and J is TRBJ1-5; D remains unclear. Germline loops: CDR1 SGHRS, CDR2 YFSETQ. V gave up 0 bases and J gave up 5 bases, with 9 bases separating them. The CDR3 has 14 amino acids. CDR3 loop: CASSLAGMHQPQHF. The CDR3 coding sequence is TGCGCCAGCAGCTTGGCTGGGATGCATCAGCCCCAGCATTTT.

This clonotype was observed at least ten times. The gene calls are TRBV12-3 or TRBV12-4 and TRBJ1-2, with TRBD1 matching 11 bases. V lost 5 bases, J lost 4 bases, and 6 bases stayed unmatched. This CDR3 contains 15 residues. The CDR3 nucleotides read TGTGCCAGCAGTCTCCGGACAGGGGGCGCCTATGGCTACACCTTC. It specifies CASSLRTGGAYGYTF.

This rearrangement joins TRBV3-1 to TRBJ1-1; 8 bases are a match to TRBD1. The germline gives CDR1 LGHDT, CDR2 YNNKEL (reference sequence). J lost 4 bases, V lost 2 bases, and 3 bases had no gene match. This CDR3 has 14 residues. As DNA, the CDR3 is TGTGCCAGCAGCCAACGACAGGGGTTCACTGAAGCTTTCTTT. Amino acids: CASSQRQGFTEAFF.

This clonotype was seen at least ten times. The chain carries TRBV20-1 and TRBJ1-1; no definite D call. V lost 0 bases to trimming and J lost 4 bases, with 15 bases between them. CDR1 and CDR2 (germline): DFQATT, SNEGSKA (reference sequence). There are 15 residues in the CDR3. The CDR3 coding sequence is TGCAGTGCTAGAGACCCCCGGGGTTCTGGCACTGAAGCTTTCTTT. It specifies CSARDPRGSGTEAFF.

The CDR3 loop reads CASKLTNTGELFF. The CDR3 DNA follows: TGTGCCAGCAAACTGACGAACACCGGGGAGCTGTTTTTT. The chain combines TRBV6-1 with TRBJ2-2, with D unclear. The CDR3 runs to 13 residues. Germline assignment: CDR1 MNHNS and CDR2 SASEGT. V was trimmed by 7 bases and J by 0 bases, leaving 6 bases between them.

Note on this clonotype: Mismatch with germline at one junction end may stem from a read error. The CDR3 loop reads CASSFDGTTYNEKFF. The CDR3 DNA reads TGTGCCAGCAGCTTCGACGGCACGACCTACAATGAGAAGTTCTTC. This chain uses TRBV7-2 with TRBJ2-1, with D hard to call. Germline V gene data show CDR1 as SGHTA and CDR2 as FQGNSA. The CDR3 is 15 residues long.

In this sample, this clonotype turned up many times. The chain is built from TRBV19 and TRBJ1-2; no firm D call. The germline V gene encodes CDR1 LNHDA and CDR2 SQIVND (reference sequence). The CDR3 has 15 amino acids. V was trimmed by 3 bases and J by 2 bases, leaving 13 bases between them. CDR3 coding DNA: TGTGCCAGTAGTATCGGATGGATGGGAAACTATGGCTACACCTTC. Residues: CASSIGWMGNYGYTF.

This chain connects TRBV2 to TRBJ1-2, with 8 bases matching TRBD1. Losses at the gene ends were 2 bases for V and 5 bases for J; bases not matched to a gene: 7. CDR3 size: 15 residues. Germline loops: CDR1 SNHLY, CDR2 FYNNEI. The CDR3 reads CASSELAGTGYGYTF. CDR3 bases: TGTGCCAGCAGTGAACTTGCCGGGACAGGATATGGCTACACCTTC.

This clonotype was seen ten or more times. The gene calls are TRBV29-1 and TRBJ1-2; D remains ambiguous. The CDR3 is 12 residues long. Per germline, CDR1 SQVTM and CDR2 ANQGSEA. V lost 7 bases and J 2 bases, leaving 11 bases between the germline ends. This chain's CDR3 is CSAPADNYGYTF. The CDR3 coding sequence is TGCAGCGCCCCCGCTGACAACTATGGCTACACCTTC.

This clonotype was picked up a small number of times. A much larger clone lies one base from this, so it may be a read error. V is TRBV6-1 and J is TRBJ1-3, with D unclear. V was clipped by 3 bases and J by 0 bases, with 9 bases between them. The CDR3 loop spans 15 amino acids. Germline V gene data show CDR1 as MNHNS and CDR2 as SASEGT. CDR3 loop: CASSDRPSSGNTIYF. DNA of the CDR3: TGTGCCAGCAGTGATCGACCGAGCTCTGGAAACACCATATATTTT.

This clonotype was observed many times. The V gene is TRBV7-2, the J gene TRBJ2-4, with D tentatively TRBD1 (5 bases). The CDR3 loop spans 13 amino acids. CDR1 is SGHTA, CDR2 FQGNSA, per germline. Trimming cost V 2 bases and J 6 bases, with 8 bases left between them. DNA of the CDR3: TGTGCCAGCAGCTTAAGCAGGGTAAACATTCAGTACTTC. This gives the protein CASSLSRVNIQYF.

This clonotype was found many times. In DNA, the CDR3 is TGTGCCAGCAGCCTGGTCGCAAACACCGGGGAGCTGTTTTTT. Translated: CASSLVANTGELFF. The rearrangement links TRBV28 to TRBJ2-2; D is unclear. The CDR3 is made up of 14 amino acids. Trimming pared 6 bases from V and 2 bases from J, leaving 10 bases between. From germline, CDR1 is MDHEN and CDR2 SYDVKM.

This clonotype was observed at least ten times. The chain has TRBV4-1 and TRBJ1-5, with a tentative D call TRBD1 (6 bases). CDR1 MGHRA and CDR2 YSYEKL come from the germline V gene. There are 17 residues in the CDR3. Trimming took off 1 base at V and 0 bases at J, with 13 bases between the two ends. The CDR3: CASSQGSETGSNQPQHF. CDR3 sequence (DNA): TGCGCCAGCAGCCAAGGGTCAGAGACAGGTAGCAATCAGCCCCAGCATTTT.

The V call is TRBV12-3 or TRBV12-4, the J call TRBJ1-2; 7 bases match TRBD1. The CDR3 extends over 14 amino acids. The V gene end was trimmed by 6 bases and the J gene end by 1 base; junction bases not matched to a gene: 5. CDR3 region: CASSRDSFNYGYTF. DNA for the CDR3: TGTGCCAGCAGCAGGGACAGCTTTAACTATGGCTACACCTTC.

The rearrangement links TRBV29-1 to TRBJ1-1, with 12 bases that match TRBD1. This CDR3 spans 16 amino acids. Germline-derived CDR1 and CDR2 are SQVTM and ANQGSEA. V lost 5 bases, J lost 12 bases, and 19 bases stayed unmatched. The CDR3 DNA is TGCAGCGTTCCCACCAATACCCCGGGACAGGGGGCGAGAACTTTCTTT. The encoded protein is CSVPTNTPGQGARTFF.

This clonotype was picked up a small number of times. The chain carries TRBV4-1 and TRBJ2-7; TRBD2 matches at 12 bases. The CDR3 runs to 17 residues. Germline CDR1 and CDR2: MGHRA and YSYEKL. V shed 0 bases, J shed 1 base, and the junction held 4 bases outside the gene matches. In nucleotides, the CDR3 is TGCGCCAGCAGCCAAGATGGAGGACTAGCGGGGTCCTACGAGCAGTACTTC. It translates to CASSQDGGLAGSYEQYF.

Many counts were recorded for this clonotype. V and J are TRBV6-5 and TRBJ2-7, with D possibly matching TRBD1 (5 bases). CDR3 size: 13 residues. V lost 7 bases and J lost 5, with 15 bases in between. From germline, CDR1 is MNHEY and CDR2 SVGAGI. CDR3 loop: CASTSYVGHEQYF. The CDR3 DNA sequence: TGTGCCAGCACTAGTTACGTGGGGCACGAGCAGTACTTC.

The CDR3 DNA follows: TGTGCCAGCAGTTTGAGGCAGGGGGCCGATGGCTACACCTTC. Its protein is CASSLRQGADGYTF. The genes are TRBV12-3 or TRBV12-4 and TRBJ1-2; 8 nucleotides line up with TRBD1. The CDR3 runs 14 residues. V was pared by 3 bases and J by 6 bases, with 6 bases of the junction left unmatched.

Ten or more counts support this clonotype. The J gene is TRBJ1-3, the V gene TRBV7-6, with 8 bases that match TRBD1. Germline V gives CDR1 SGHVS, CDR2 FNYEAQ. The CDR3 consists of 15 residues. The trim removed 4 bases at V and 0 bases at J, leaving 2 bases unmatched. The CDR3 is CASSYTGGSGNTIYF. DNA of the CDR3: TGTGCCAGCAGCTACACAGGGGGCTCTGGAAACACCATATATTTT. The variable domain in full, with the rest retrieved from reference TRBV7-6 and TRBJ1-3, is GAGVSQSPRYKVTKRGQDVALRCDPISGHVSLYWYRQALGQGPEFLTYFNYEAQQDKSGLPNDRFSAERPEGSISTLTIQRTEQRDSAMYRCASSYTGGSGNTIYFGEGSWLTVV.

This clonotype was detected many times. This sequence joins TRBV27 and TRBJ1-2; TRBD1 might be the D (6 bases). This CDR3 is built from 15 residues. Germline values: CDR1 MNHEY, CDR2 SMNVEV (reference sequence). The V gene lost 6 bases and the J gene lost 3 bases, with 17 bases spanning the gap. The CDR3, as DNA: TGTGCCAGCAGCCCGGACAGAAAACGTTACTATGGCTACACCTTC. Its protein is CASSPDRKRYYGYTF.